This T cell receptor (beta chain) was captured in a study of cytotoxic CD8 clonotypes in ibrutinib-treated CLL. About the research overall: The patients comprised some twelve relapsed/refractory and over 14 treatment-naive cases, approximately 18 IGHV unmutated. Whole-study results and caveats: Clonality rose at ibrutinib response, held steady in sustained remission, and fell toward baseline at progression.

Assay used: immunoSEQ multiplex PCR; TCRdb lists only in-frame clones, some missing. The data contain some 170,000 clones, over 75% of them singletons. The CDR3 is 14 amino acids. The germline gives CDR1 LNHDA, CDR2 SQIVND (reference sequence). The V gene end was trimmed by 5 bases and the J gene end by 5 bases; junction bases not matched to a gene: 6. As to this clone: The antigen remains unidentified.

This chain links TRBV19 with TRBJ2-1; 7 nucleotides line up with TRBD2. This specimen was PBMCs, taken at disease progression, from a patient treated with ibrutinib. The source is a human donor with chronic lymphocytic leukemia. The CDR3 here is CASSVSGTNNEQFF. The CDR3 DNA reads as TGTGCCAGTAGTGTCTCCGGGACTAACAATGAGCAGTTCTTC.